This TCR beta chain was sequenced for a study of Graves' ophthalmopathy and Graves' hyperthyroidism. Study outcomes and limitations: A majority of expanded thyroid clonotypes exceeding 0.001 frequency were likewise present in blood.

This clonotype was observed many times. Its antigen is as yet unknown. RNA transcripts were the template, and TCR beta CDR3 regions were amplified from them. The authors performed first-round RT-PCR with HTBI primers and then a second-round multiplex PCR. TCRdb reprocessed the multiplex PCR reads with MiXCR, giving one entry per CDR3 protein. The table includes roughly 400,000 distinct CDR3 sequences, roughly a sixth detected once. The CDR3 has 15 residues. V was trimmed by 0 bases and J by 1 base, leaving 9 bases between them. Germline values: CDR1 SNHLY, CDR2 FYNNEI. Being free of ophthalmopathy for 18 months of follow-up defined stable hyperthyroidism. Each hyperthyroidism patient was newly diagnosed, with under 2 months' duration, and aged 18 to 65.

The rearrangement joins TRBV2 to TRBJ1-1, with D hard to call. The sequencing input was peripheral blood. The clonotype was recovered from an adult woman with stable Graves' hyperthyroidism. CDR3 loop: CASSEAGRGNTEAFF. CDR3 DNA: TGTGCCAGCAGTGAAGCAGGACGCGGGAACACTGAAGCTTTCTTT.